The clone carrying this T cell receptor (beta chain) turned up a few times. Its antigen is not identified. A read error may produce the germline difference seen at one junction end. This entry is derived from a study of human T cells and chemical hapten exposure. Study conclusions and caveats: Donor immune responses may differ from healthy people's, since all donors had alopecia. In the PT1 data, expanded TCR counts showed a positive correlation with patch test score.

Single cDNA molecules in the library carried unique molecular identifiers attached during preparation. Under the authors' procedure: With a range of about 23,224 to 700,000, the median per sample was 95,638 TCRs. TCRdb recomputed calls from the RACE reads with MiXCR, one row per CDR3 protein. None of the V and J calls come from the authors' own analysis; TCRdb made them. The sample contains more than 150,000 distinct CDR3 sequences, around 30% of which appear only once. Germline V CDR1 and CDR2: SGDLS, YYNGEE. The CDR3 runs to 12 residues. Time point defined: pre-sensitization, week 0. Regarding treatment: therapeutic diphenylcyclopropenone sensitization with weekly scalp DPC.

The gene calls are TRBV9 and TRBJ1-2, with 7 bases lining up with TRBD1. This receptor was obtained from a woman in her twenties or thirties with alopecia areata. Some clones in this sample may be carry-over from other donors' samples. This material consisted of whole blood, taken in connection with sensitization to the hapten diphenylcyclopropenone (DPC). As DNA, the CDR3 is TGTGCCAGCAGCTTGACAGGGCTCGGCTACCCCTTC. Its translation: CASSLTGLGYPF.